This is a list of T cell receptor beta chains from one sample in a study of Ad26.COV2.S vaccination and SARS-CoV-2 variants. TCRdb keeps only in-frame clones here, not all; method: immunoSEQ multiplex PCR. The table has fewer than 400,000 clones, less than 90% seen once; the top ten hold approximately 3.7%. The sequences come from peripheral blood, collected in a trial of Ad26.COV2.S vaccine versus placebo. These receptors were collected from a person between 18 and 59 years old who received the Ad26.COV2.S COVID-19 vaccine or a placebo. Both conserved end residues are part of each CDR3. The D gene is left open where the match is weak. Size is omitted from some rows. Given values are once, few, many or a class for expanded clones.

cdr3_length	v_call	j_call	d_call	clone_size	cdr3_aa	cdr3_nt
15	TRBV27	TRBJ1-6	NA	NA	CASSPGWPYNSPLHF	TGTGCCAGCAGTCCTGGGTGGCCCTATAATTCACCCCTCCACTTT
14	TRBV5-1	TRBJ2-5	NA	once	CASSFVGLQETQYF	TGCGCCAGCAGCTTTGTAGGGTTACAAGAGACCCAGTACTTC
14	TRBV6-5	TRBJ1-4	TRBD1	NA	CASREGADGGKLFF	TGTGCCAGCAGGGAGGGGGCCGATGGCGGAAAACTGTTTTTT
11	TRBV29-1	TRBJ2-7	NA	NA	CSVKGDYEQYF	TGCAGCGTTAAGGGGGACTACGAGCAGTACTTC
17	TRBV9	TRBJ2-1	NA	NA	CASSVPQGFSSYNEQFF	TGTGCCAGCAGCGTTCCCCAGGGCTTTAGCTCCTACAATGAGCAGTTCTTC
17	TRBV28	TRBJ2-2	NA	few	CASSFVSGGSLSGELFF	TGTGCCAGCAGTTTCGTCTCCGGGGGAAGTTTGTCCGGGGAGCTGTTTTTT
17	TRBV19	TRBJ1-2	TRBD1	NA	CASSIGNRDRANYGYTF	TGTGCCAGTAGTATAGGGAACCGGGACAGGGCCAACTATGGCTACACCTTC
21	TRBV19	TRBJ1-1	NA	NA	CASRRGRGGRNSKQMNTEAFF	TGTGCCAGTAGAAGGGGTAGGGGGGGCCGGAATTCTAAACAGATGAACACTGAAGCTTTCTTT
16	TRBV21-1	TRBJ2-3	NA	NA	CASTLLGPPSTDTQYF	TGTGCCAGCACCCTTCTGGGGCCTCCTAGCACAGATACGCAGTATTTT
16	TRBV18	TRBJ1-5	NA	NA	CASSPQGPGSNQPQHF	TGTGCCAGCTCACCCCAAGGACCTGGGAGCAATCAGCCCCAGCATTTT